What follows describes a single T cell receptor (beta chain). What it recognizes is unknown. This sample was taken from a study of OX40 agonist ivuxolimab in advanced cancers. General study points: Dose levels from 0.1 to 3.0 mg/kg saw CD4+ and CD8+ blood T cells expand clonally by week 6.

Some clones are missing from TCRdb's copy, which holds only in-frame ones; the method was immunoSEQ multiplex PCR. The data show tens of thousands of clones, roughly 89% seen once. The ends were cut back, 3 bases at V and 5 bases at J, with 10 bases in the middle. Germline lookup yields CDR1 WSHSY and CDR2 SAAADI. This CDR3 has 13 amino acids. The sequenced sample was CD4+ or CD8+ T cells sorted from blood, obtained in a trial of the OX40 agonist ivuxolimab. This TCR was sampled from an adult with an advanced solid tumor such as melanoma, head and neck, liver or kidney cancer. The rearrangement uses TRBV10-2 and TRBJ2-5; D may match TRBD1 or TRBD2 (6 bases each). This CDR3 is CASSDLGGETQYF. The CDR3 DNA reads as TGCGCCAGCAGTGACCTAGGGGGGGAGACCCAGTACTTC.